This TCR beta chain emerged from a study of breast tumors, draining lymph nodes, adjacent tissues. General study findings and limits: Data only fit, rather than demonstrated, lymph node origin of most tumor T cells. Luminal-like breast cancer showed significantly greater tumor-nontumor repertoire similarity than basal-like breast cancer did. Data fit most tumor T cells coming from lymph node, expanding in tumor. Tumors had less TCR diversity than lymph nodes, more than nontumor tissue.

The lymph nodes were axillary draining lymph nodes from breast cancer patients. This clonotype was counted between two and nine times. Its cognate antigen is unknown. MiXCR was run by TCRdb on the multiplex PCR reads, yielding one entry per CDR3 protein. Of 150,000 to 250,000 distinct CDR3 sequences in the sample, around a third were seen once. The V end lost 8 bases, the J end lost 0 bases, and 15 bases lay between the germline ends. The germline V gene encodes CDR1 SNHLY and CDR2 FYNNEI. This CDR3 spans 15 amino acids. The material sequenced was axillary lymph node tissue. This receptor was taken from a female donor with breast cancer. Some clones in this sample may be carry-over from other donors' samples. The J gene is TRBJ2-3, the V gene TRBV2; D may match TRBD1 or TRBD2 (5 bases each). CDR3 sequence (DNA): TGTGCCAGCGTTGATGGGACGGCTAGCACAGATACGCAGTATTTT. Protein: CASVDGTASTDTQYF.